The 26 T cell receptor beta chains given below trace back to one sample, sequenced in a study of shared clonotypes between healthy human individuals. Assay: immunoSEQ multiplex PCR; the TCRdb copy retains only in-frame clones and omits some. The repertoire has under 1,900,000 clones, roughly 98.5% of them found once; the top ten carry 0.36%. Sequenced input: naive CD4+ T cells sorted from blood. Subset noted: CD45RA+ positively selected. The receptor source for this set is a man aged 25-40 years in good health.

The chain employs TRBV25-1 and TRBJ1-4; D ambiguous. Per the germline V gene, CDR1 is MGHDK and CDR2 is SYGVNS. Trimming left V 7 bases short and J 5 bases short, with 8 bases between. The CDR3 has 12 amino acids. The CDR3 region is CASTRANEKLFF. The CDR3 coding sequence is TGTGCCAGCACCCGAGCCAATGAAAAACTGTTTTTT.

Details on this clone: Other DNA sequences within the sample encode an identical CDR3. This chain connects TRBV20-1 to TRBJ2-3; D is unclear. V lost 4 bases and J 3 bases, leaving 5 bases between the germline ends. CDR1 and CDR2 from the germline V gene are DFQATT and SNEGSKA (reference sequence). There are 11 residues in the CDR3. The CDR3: CSAMGTDTQYF. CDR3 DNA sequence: TGCAGTGCTATGGGTACAGATACGCAGTATTTT.

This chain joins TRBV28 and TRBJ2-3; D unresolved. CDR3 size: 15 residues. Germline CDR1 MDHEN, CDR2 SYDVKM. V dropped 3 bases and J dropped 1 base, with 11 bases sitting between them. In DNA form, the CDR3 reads TGTGCCAGCAGTTTTGGTGGGATCGGCACAGATACGCAGTATTTT. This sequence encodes CASSFGGIGTDTQYF.

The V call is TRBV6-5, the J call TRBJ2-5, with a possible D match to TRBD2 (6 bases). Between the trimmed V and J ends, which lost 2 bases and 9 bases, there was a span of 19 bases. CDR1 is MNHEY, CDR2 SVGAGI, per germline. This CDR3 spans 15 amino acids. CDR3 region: CASSYGARGWGSQYF. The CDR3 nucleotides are TGTGCCAGCAGTTACGGAGCGCGGGGATGGGGGTCCCAGTACTTC.

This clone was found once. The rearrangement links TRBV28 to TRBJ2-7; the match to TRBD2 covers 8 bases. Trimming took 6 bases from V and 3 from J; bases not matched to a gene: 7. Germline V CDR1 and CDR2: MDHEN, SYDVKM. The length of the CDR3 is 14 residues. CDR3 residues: CASRGGLGYYEQYF. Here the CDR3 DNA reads TGTGCCAGCAGGGGGGGACTAGGATACTACGAGCAGTACTTC.

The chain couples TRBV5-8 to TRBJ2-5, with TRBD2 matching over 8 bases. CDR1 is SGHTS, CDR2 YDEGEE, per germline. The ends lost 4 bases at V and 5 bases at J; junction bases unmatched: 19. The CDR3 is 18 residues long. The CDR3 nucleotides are TGTGCCAGCAGCCTAGATAGAACTAGCGGAGGTGACTGGGAGACCCAGTACTTC. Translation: CASSLDRTSGGDWETQYF.

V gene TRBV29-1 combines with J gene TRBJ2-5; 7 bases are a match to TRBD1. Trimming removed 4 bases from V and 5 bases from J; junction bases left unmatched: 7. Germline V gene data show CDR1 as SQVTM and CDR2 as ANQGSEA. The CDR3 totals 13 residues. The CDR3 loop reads CSVVTGFVETQYF. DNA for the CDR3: TGCAGCGTTGTGACAGGGTTCGTGGAGACCCAGTACTTC.

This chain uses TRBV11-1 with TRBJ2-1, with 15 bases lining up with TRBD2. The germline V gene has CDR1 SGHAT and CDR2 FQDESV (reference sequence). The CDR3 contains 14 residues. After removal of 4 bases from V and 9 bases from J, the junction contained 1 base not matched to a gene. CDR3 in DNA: TGTGCCAGCAGCTCGGGACTAGCGGGGGGTGAGCAGTTCTTC. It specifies CASSSGLAGGEQFF.

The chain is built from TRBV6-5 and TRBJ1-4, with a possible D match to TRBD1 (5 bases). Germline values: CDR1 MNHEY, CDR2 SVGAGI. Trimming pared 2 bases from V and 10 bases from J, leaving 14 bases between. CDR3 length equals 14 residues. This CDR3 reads CASSYIETGGKLFF. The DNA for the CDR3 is TGTGCCAGCAGTTACATAGAGACCGGGGGAAAACTGTTTTTT.

CDR3: CASSQPGTLKQFF. The CDR3 DNA is TGCGCCAGCAGCCAACCCGGGACGCTTAAGCAGTTCTTC. The chain recombines TRBV4-1 with TRBJ2-1; TRBD1 or TRBD2 may be the D gene (5 bases each). Germline CDR1 reads MGHRA; CDR2 reads YSYEKL. The CDR3 is 13 residues long. Trimming pared 2 bases from V and 11 bases from J, leaving 13 bases between.

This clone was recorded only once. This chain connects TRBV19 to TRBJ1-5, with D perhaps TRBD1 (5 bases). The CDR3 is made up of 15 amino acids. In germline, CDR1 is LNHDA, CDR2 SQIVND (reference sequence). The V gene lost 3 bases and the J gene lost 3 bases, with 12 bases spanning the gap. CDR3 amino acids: CASSIGDSYNQPQHF. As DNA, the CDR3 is TGTGCCAGTAGTATCGGCGACAGTTACAATCAGCCCCAGCATTTT.

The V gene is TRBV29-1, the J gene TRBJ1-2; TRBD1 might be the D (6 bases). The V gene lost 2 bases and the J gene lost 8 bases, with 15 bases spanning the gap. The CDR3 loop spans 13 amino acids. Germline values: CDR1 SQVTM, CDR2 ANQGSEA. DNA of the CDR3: TGCAGCGTTGAACCCACAGGGCGCTGGGGCTACACCTTC. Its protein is CSVEPTGRWGYTF.

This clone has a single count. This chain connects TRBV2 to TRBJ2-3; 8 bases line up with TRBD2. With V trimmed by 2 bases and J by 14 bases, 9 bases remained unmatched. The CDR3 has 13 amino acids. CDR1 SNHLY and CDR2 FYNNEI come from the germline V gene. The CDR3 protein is CASSETVGRASYF. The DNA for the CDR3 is TGTGCCAGCAGTGAAACAGTCGGGAGGGCTTCGTATTTT. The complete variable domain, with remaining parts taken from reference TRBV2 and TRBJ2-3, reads EPEVTQTPSHQVTQMGQEVILRCVPISNHLYFYWYRQILGQKVEFLVSFYNNEISEKSEIFDDQFSVERPDGSNFTLKIRSTKLEDSAMYFCASSETVGRASYFGPGTRLTVL.

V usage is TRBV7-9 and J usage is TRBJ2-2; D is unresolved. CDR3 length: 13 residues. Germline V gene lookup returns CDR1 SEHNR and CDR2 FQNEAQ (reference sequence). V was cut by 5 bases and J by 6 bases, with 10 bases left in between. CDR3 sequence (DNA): TGTGCCAGCAGCACCACAGTGGCCGGGGAGCTGTTTTTT. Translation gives CASSTTVAGELFF.

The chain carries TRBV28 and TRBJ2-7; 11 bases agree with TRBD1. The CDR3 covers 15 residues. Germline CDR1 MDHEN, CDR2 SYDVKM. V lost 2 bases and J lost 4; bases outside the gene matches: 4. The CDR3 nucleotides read TGTGCCAGCAGTTTACCCGGGACAGGGGGATACGAGCAGTACTTC. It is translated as CASSLPGTGGYEQYF.

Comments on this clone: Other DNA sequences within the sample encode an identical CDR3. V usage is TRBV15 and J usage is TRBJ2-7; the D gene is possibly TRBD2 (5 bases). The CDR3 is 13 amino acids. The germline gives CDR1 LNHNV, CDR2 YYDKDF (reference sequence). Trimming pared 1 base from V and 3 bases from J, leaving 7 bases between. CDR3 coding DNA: TGTGCCACCAGCAGAGGCCGGGACTACGAGCAGTACTTC. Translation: CATSRGRDYEQYF.

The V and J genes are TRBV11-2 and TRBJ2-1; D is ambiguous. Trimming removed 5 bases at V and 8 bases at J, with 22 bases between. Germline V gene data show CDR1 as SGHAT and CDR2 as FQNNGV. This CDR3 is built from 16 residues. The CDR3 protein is CASSLRTSAVLHEQFF. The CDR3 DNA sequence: TGTGCCAGCAGCCTCCGAACGTCCGCGGTTCTTCATGAGCAGTTCTTC.

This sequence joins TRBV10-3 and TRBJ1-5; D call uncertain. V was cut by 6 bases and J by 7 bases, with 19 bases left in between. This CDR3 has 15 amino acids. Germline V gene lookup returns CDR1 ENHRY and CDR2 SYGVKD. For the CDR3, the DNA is TGTGCCATCAGGGTTGACGGTAAACCGGGGCAGCCCCAGCATTTT. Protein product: CAIRVDGKPGQPQHF.

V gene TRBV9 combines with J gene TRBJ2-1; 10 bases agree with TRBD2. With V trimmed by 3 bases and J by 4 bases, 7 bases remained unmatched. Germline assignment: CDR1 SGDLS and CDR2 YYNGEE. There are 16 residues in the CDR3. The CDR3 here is CASSELAGVGYNEQFF. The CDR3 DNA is TGTGCCAGCAGCGAGCTAGCGGGAGTTGGTTACAATGAGCAGTTCTTC. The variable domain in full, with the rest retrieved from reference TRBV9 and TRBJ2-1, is DSGVTQTPKHLITATGQRVTLRCSPRSGDLSVYWYQQSLDQGLQFLIQYYNGEERAKGNILERFSAQQFPDLHSELNLSSLELGDSALYFCASSELAGVGYNEQFFGPGTRLTVL.

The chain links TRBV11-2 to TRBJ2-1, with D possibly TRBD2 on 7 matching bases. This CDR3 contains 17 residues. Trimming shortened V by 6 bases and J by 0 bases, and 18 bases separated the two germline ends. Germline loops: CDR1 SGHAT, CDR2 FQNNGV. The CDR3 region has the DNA TGTGCCAGCAGTGATCTAAGGGGGGGAAGCTCCTACAATGAGCAGTTCTTC. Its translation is CASSDLRGGSSYNEQFF.

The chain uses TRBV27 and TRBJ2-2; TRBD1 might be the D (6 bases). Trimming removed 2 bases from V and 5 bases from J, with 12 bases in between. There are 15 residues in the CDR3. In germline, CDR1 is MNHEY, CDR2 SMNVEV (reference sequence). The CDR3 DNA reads TGTGCCAGCAGTTTACTGACAGGCATTACCGGGGAGCTGTTTTTT. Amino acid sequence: CASSLLTGITGELFF.

The CDR3 coding sequence is TGCAGCGCAGGGACTAGCAGGAGCTCCTACAATGAGCAGTTCTTC. Residues: CSAGTSRSSYNEQFF. The chain combines TRBV29-1 with TRBJ2-1; 9 bases agree with TRBD2. Losses at the gene ends were 7 bases for V and 0 bases for J; bases not matched to a gene: 7. Germline V gene lookup returns CDR1 SQVTM and CDR2 ANQGSEA. This CDR3 has 15 residues.

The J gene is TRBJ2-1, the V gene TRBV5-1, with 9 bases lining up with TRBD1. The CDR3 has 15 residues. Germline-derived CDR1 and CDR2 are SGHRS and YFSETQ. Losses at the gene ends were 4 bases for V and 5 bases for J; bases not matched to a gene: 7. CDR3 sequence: CASSPDRGGNNEQFF. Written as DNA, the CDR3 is TGCGCCAGCAGCCCGGACAGGGGTGGGAACAATGAGCAGTTCTTC. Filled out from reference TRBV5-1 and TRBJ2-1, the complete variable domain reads KAGVTQTPRYLIKTRGQQVTLSCSPISGHRSVSWYQQTPGQGLQFLFEYFSETQRNKGNFPGRFSGRQFSNSRSEMNVSTLELGDSALYLCASSPDRGGNNEQFFGPGTRLTVL.

The CDR3 DNA is TGTGCCAGCCATTCTGGGCCTTCCAGCTCCTACGAGCAGTACTTC. Protein: CASHSGPSSSYEQYF. The rearrangement links TRBV5-4 to TRBJ2-7, with D hard to call. This CDR3 contains 15 residues. V was trimmed by 7 bases and J by 0 bases, leaving 17 bases between them. The germline V gene encodes CDR1 SGHNT and CDR2 YYREEE (reference sequence).

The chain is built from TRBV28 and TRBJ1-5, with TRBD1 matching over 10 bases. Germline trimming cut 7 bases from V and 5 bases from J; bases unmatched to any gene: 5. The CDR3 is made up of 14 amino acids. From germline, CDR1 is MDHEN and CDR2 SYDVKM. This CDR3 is CASNRDRGDQPQHF. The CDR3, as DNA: TGTGCCAGCAACCGGGACAGGGGAGATCAGCCCCAGCATTTT.

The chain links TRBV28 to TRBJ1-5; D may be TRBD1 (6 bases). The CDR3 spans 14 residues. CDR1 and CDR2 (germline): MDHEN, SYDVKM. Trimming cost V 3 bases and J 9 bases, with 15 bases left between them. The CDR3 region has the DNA TGTGCCAGCAGTTTCCGAGGGGGGCGACCGCCCCAGCATTTT. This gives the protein CASSFRGGRPPQHF.